The following is a T cell receptor (beta chain) sequence with its context. Its antigen is unknown. The source of the sample is a study of T cell responses to AZD1222 COVID-19 vaccine. Whole-study results and caveats: After the peak T cell response, and only then, were repertoires sampled. Baseline serostatus was positive in only six AZD1222 recipients. Spike-specific TCR breadth and depth were elevated following two AZD1222 doses.

J lost 5 bases, V lost 8 bases, and 12 bases had no gene match. CDR1 and CDR2 (germline): ENHRY, SYGVKD. The CDR3 runs to 16 residues. The repertoire was sequenced with immunoSEQ multiplex PCR; TCRdb's copy has only in-frame clones and lacks some. The sample has about 72,000 clones, around 86% seen once. The clonotype comes from an adult in good health. Material: peripheral blood, obtained on day 0 of AZD1222 vaccination. This chain links TRBV10-3 with TRBJ2-2; 9 nucleotides agree with TRBD2. CDR3 coding DNA: TGTGCCATCGGGAATCGCGGGGGGGCAAAAACCGGGGAGCTGTTTTTT. This sequence encodes CAIGNRGGAKTGELFF.